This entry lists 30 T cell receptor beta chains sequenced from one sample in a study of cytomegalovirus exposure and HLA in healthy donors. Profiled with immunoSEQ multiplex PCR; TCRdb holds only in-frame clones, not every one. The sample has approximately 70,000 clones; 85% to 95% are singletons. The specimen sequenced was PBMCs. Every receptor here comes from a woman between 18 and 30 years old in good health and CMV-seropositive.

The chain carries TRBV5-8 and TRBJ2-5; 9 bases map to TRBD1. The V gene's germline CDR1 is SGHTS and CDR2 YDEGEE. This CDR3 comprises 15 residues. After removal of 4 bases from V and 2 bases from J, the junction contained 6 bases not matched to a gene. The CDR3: CASSLEGTGQETQYF. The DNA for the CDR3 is TGTGCCAGCAGCCTCGAGGGGACAGGGCAAGAGACCCAGTACTTC.

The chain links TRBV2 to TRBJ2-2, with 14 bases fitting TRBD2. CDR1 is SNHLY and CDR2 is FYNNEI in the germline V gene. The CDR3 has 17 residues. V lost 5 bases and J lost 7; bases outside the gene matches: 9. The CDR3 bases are TGTGCCAGCAGTTCCTTGGGACTAGCGGGAGCGGGCGGGGAGCTGTTTTTT. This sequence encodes CASSSLGLAGAGGELFF.

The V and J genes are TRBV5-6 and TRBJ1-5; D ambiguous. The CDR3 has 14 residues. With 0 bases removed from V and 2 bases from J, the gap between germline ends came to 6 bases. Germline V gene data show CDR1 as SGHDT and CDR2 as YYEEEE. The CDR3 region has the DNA TGTGCCAGCAGCTTGGATTCCGGCAATCAGCCCCAGCATTTT. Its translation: CASSLDSGNQPQHF. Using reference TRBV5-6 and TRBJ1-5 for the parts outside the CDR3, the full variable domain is DAGVTQSPTHLIKTRGQQVTLRCSPKSGHDTVSWYQQALGQGPQFIFQYYEEEERQRGNFPDRFSGHQFPNYSSELNVNALLLGDSALYLCASSLDSGNQPQHFGDGTRLSIL.

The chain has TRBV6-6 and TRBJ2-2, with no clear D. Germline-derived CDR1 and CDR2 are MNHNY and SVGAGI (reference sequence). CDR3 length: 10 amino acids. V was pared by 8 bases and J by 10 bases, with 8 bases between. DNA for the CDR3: TGTGCCAGCCAGGCTGAGGAGCTGTTTTTT. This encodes CASQAEELFF.

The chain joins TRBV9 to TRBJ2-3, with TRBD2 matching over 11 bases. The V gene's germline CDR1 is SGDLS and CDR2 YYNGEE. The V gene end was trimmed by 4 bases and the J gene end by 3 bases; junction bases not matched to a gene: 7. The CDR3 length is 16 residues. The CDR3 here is CASSLTGTSGTDTQYF. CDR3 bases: TGTGCCAGCAGCTTAACCGGGACTAGCGGAACAGATACGCAGTATTTT.

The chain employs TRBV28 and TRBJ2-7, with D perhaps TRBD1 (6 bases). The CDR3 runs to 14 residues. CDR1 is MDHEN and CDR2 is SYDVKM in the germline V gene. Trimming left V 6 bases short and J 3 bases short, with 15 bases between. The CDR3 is CASRQQGKNYEQYF. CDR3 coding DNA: TGTGCCAGCAGACAACAGGGAAAAAACTACGAGCAGTACTTC.

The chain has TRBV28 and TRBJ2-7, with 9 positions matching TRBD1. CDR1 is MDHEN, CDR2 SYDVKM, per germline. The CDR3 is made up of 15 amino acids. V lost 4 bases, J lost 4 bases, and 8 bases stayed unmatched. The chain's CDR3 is CASSSPGQGKYEQYF. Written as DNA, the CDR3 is TGTGCCAGCAGTTCCCCGGGACAGGGAAAATACGAGCAGTACTTC.

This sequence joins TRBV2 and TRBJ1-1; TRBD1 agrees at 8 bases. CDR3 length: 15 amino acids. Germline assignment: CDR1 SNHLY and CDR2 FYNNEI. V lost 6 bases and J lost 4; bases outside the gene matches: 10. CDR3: CASRRRQGFFTEAFF. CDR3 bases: TGTGCCAGCAGGAGGAGACAGGGGTTCTTCACTGAAGCTTTCTTT.

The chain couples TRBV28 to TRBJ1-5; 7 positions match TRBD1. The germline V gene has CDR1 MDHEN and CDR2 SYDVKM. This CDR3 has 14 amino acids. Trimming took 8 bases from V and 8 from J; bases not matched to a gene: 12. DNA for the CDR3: TGTGCCAGCCGCTGGGACAGAGGATTAGAGCCCCAGCATTTT. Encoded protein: CASRWDRGLEPQHF.

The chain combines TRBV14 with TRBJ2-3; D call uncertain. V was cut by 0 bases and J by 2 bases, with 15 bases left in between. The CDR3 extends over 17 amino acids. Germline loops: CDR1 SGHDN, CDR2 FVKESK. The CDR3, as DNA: TGTGCCAGCAGCCAAGAAGAACCAGGTCCCACCACAGATACGCAGTATTTT. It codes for CASSQEEPGPTTDTQYF.

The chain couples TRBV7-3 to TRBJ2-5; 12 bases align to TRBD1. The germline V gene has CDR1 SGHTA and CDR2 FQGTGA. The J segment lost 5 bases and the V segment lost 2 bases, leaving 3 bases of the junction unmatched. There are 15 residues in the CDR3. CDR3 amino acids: CASSLGTGGIETQYF. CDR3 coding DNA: TGTGCCAGCAGCTTAGGGACAGGGGGCATCGAGACCCAGTACTTC.

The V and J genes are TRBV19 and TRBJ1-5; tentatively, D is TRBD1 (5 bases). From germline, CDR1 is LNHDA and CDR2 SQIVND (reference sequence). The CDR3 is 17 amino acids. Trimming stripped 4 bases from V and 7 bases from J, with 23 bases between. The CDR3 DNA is TGTGCCAGTAGTACGGGAAGCGGGACCCCCTTAGGACAGCCCCAGCATTTT. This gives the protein CASSTGSGTPLGQPQHF. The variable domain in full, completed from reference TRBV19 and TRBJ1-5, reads DGGITQSPKYLFRKEGQNVTLSCEQNLNHDAMYWYRQDPGQGLRLIYYSQIVNDFQKGDIAEGYSVSREKKESFPLTVTSAQKNPTAFYLCASSTGSGTPLGQPQHFGDGTRLSIL.

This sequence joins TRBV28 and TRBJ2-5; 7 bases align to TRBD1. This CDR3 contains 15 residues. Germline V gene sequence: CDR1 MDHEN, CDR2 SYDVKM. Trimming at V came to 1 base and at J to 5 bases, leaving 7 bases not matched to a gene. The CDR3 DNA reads TGTGCCAGCAGTTTATCCCGGACAGGCCAGGAGACCCAGTACTTC. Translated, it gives CASSLSRTGQETQYF.

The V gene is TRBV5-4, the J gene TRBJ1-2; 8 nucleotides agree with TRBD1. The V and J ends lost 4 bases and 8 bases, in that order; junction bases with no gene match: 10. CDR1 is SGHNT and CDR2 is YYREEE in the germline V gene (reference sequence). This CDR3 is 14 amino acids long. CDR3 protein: CASSTGQGLGGYTF. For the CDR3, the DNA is TGTGCCAGCAGCACCGGACAGGGTTTGGGGGGCTACACCTTC.

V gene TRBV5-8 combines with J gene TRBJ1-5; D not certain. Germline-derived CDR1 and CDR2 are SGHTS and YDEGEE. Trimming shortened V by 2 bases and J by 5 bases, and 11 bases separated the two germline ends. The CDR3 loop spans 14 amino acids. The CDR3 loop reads CASSFDGRDQPQHF. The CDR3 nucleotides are TGTGCCAGCAGCTTTGATGGGCGAGATCAGCCCCAGCATTTT.

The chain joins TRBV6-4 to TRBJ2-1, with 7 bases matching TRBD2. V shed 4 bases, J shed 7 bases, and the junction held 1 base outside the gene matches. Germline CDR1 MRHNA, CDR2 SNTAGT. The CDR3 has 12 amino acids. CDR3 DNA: TGTGCCAGCAGTGCGGGGGGTAATGAGCAGTTCTTC. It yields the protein CASSAGGNEQFF.

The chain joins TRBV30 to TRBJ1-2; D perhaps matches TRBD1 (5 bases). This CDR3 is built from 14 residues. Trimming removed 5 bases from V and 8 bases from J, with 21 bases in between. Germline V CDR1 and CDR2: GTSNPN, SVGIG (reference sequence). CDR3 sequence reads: CAWSPRDSRGGYTF. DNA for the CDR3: TGTGCCTGGTCCCCTCGGGACTCAAGGGGCGGCTACACCTTC.

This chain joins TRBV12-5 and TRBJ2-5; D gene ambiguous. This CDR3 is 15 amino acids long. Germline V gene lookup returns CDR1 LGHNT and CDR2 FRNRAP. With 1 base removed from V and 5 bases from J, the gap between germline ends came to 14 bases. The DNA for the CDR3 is TGTGCTAGTGGTTTGGACCAACTACTCAAGGAGACCCAGTACTTC. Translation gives CASGLDQLLKETQYF.

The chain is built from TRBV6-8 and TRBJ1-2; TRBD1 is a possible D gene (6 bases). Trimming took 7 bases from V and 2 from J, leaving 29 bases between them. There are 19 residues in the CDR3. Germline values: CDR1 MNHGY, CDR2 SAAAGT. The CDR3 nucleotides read TGTGCCAGCACCCACGGGCAGGGGCGAATAAGGTCCCTAAACTATGGCTACACCTTC. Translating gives CASTHGQGRIRSLNYGYTF.

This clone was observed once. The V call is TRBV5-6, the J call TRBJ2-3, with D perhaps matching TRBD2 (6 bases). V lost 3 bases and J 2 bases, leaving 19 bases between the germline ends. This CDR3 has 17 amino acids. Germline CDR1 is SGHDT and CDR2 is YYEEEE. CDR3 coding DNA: TGTGCCAGCAGCTCGCTTTTTGCGGGGAGAAACACAGATACGCAGTATTTT. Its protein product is CASSSLFAGRNTDTQYF.

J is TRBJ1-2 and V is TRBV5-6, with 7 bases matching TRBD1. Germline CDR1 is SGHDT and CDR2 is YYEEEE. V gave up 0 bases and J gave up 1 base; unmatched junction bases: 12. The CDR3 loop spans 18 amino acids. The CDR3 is CASSLARAGGYGNYGYTF. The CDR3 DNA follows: TGTGCCAGCAGCTTGGCCAGGGCAGGGGGTTATGGTAACTATGGCTACACCTTC. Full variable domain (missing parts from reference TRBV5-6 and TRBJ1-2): DAGVTQSPTHLIKTRGQQVTLRCSPKSGHDTVSWYQQALGQGPQFIFQYYEEEERQRGNFPDRFSGHQFPNYSSELNVNALLLGDSALYLCASSLARAGGYGNYGYTFGSGTRLTVV.

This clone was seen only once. The CDR3 spells CASTPEQGSFGGGYTF. CDR3 DNA sequence: TGTGCCAGCACCCCAGAACAGGGAAGTTTTGGAGGAGGCTACACCTTC. The V gene is TRBV9, the J gene TRBJ1-2; D is perhaps TRBD1 (6 bases). CDR1 and CDR2 (germline): SGDLS, YYNGEE. Trimming took off 6 bases at V and 8 bases at J, with 26 bases between the two ends. The CDR3 is 16 residues long.

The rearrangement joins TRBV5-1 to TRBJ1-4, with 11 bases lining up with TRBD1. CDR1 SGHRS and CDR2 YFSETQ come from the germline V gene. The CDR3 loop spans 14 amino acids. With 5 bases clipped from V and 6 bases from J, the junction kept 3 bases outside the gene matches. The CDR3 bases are TGCGCCAGCAGTCCGGGACAGGGGGATGAAAAACTGTTTTTT. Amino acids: CASSPGQGDEKLFF. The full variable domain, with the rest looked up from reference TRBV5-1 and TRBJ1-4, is KAGVTQTPRYLIKTRGQQVTLSCSPISGHRSVSWYQQTPGQGLQFLFEYFSETQRNKGNFPGRFSGRQFSNSRSEMNVSTLELGDSALYLCASSPGQGDEKLFFGSGTQLSVL.

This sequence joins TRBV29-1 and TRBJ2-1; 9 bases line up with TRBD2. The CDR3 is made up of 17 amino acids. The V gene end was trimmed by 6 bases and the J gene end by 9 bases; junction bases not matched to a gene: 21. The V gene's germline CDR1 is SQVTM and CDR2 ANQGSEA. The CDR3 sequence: CSVVDRPGLASSGEQFF. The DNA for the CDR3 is TGCAGCGTGGTGGACAGGCCGGGACTAGCATCATCTGGTGAGCAGTTCTTC.

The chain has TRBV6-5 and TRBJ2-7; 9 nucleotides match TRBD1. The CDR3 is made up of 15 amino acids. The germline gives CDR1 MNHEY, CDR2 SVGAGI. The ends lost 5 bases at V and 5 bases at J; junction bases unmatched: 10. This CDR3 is CASSKPGTGSNEQYF. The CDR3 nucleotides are TGTGCCAGCAGTAAACCCGGGACAGGGTCTAACGAGCAGTACTTC.

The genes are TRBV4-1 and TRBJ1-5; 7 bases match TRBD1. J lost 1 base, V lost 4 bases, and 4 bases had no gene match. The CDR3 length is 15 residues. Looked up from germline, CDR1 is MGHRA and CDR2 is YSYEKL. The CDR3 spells CASSLRTGSNQPQHF. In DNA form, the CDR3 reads TGCGCCAGCAGCCTGAGGACAGGAAGCAATCAGCCCCAGCATTTT.

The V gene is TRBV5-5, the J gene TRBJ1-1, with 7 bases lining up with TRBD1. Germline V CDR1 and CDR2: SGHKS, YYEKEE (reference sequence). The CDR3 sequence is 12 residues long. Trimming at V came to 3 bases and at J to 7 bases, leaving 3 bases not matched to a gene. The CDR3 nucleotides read TGTGCCAGCAGCTATGGGACAGTTGAAGCTTTCTTT. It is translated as CASSYGTVEAFF.

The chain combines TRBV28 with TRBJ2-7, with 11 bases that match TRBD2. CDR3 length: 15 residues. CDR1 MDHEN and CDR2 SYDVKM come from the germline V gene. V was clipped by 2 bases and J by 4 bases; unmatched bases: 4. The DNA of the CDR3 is TGTGCCAGCAGTTTAGAGACTAGCGGGACTTACGAGCAGTACTTC. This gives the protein CASSLETSGTYEQYF.

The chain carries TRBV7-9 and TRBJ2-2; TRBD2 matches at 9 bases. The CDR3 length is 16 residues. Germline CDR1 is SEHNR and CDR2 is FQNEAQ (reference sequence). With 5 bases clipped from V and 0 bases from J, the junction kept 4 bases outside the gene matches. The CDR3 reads CASSRTSGPNTGELFF. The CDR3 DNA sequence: TGTGCCAGCAGCCGAACTAGCGGGCCGAACACCGGGGAGCTGTTTTTT.

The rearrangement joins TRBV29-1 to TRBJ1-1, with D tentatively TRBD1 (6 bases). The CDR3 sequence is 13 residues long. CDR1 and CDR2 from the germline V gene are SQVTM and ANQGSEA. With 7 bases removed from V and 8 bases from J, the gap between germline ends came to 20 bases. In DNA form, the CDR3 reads TGCAGCGCCCTACAGGGTGTTCAATGGGAAGCTTTCTTT. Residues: CSALQGVQWEAFF.